This is a list of T cell receptor beta chains from one sample in a study of cytomegalovirus exposure and HLA in healthy donors. Using immunoSEQ multiplex PCR, the repertoire was profiled, and TCRdb retains in-frame clones only, with some absent. Seen here are under 250,000 clones, 65% to 85% observed once, and the top ten hold under 0.85%. Sample: PBMCs. These receptors were obtained from a boy aged 2 to 9 in good health and CMV-seronegative. Each CDR3 is given with its conserved first and last residue. D genes are given only for firm matches. Clone size, where shown, is once, few, many, or a class for clones that have expanded.

cdr3_nt cdr3_aa d_call j_call v_call clone_size
TGTGCCAGTAGTACAGGGGGCAAAACTAATGAAAAACTGTTTTTT CASSTGGKTNEKLFF TRBD1 TRBJ1-4 TRBV19 .
TGTGCCAGCAGCCCCAGAGGAGCCACTGAAGCTTTCTTT CASSPRGATEAFF . TRBJ1-1 TRBV11-2 .
TGTGCCAGCATTTCAGGGTACTCCTACGAGCAGTACTTC CASISGYSYEQYF . TRBJ2-7 TRBV2 .
TGTGCCAGTAGTCCTGGACTAGCGGGGGGGCGAGATACGCAGTATTTT CASSPGLAGGRDTQYF TRBD2 TRBJ2-3 TRBV19 .
TGCGCCAGCAGCTTGGCCCGGCCCCCCGGGGGGACTATGGGAGAGACCCAGTACTTC CASSLARPPGGTMGETQYF TRBD2 TRBJ2-5 TRBV5-1 .
TGCAGCGCGGACAGGGGGCAAGATACGCAGTATTTT CSADRGQDTQYF TRBD1 TRBJ2-3 TRBV29-1 .
TGTGCCAGCAGTAAAACTCAGGGGACTGAAGCTTTCTTT CASSKTQGTEAFF . TRBJ1-1 TRBV7-9 .
TGTGCCAGCAGTGAAGGGACAGGGGTCCACGAGCAGTACTTC CASSEGTGVHEQYF TRBD1 TRBJ2-7 TRBV2 .
TGTGCCAGCAGTGAAATGGACACCGGCTCACCCCTCCACTTT CASSEMDTGSPLHF . TRBJ1-6 TRBV25-1 once
TGTGCCAGCAGCTCCCGGACTAGCACAGATACGCAGTATTTT CASSSRTSTDTQYF . TRBJ2-3 TRBV13 .
TGTGCCAGCAGCCACCCGTGGGTTGAGGCAGATACGCAGTATTTT CASSHPWVEADTQYF . TRBJ2-3 TRBV7-8 .
TGCGCCAGCAGCCACCAACAGGGGTACGAGCAGTACTTC CASSHQQGYEQYF TRBD1 TRBJ2-7 TRBV4-1 few
TGCGCCAGCACCCTGGACAGAAATTGCGAAGCTTTCTTT CASTLDRNCEAFF . TRBJ1-1 TRBV4-1 .
TGTGCCAGCATCCCCCCGAGATCGAACACTGAAGCTTTCTTT CASIPPRSNTEAFF . TRBJ1-1 TRBV6-5 .
TGCAGCGTTCCTGGACAGTCAAGCTCCTACAATGAGCAGTTCTTC CSVPGQSSSYNEQFF . TRBJ2-1 TRBV29-1 .
TGTGCCAGCAGCGGAGGGAACATTCAGTACTTC CASSGGNIQYF . TRBJ2-4 TRBV13 .
TGTGCCAGCAGCTTAGGGACAGGGGGCAGTGAGCAGTTCTTC CASSLGTGGSEQFF TRBD1 TRBJ2-1 TRBV11-2 .
TGTACCAGCAGTGAGGCCCGTCAGGCCTACGAGCAGTACTTC CTSSEARQAYEQYF . TRBJ2-7 TRBV6-1 .
TGTGCCAGTTTAGCGGGGGGGCCAGATACGCAGTATTTT CASLAGGPDTQYF TRBD2 TRBJ2-3 TRBV6-1 .
TGCGCCAGCAGCCGGTACAGGGGGCATCCTGGAAACACCATATATTTT CASSRYRGHPGNTIYF TRBD1 TRBJ1-3 TRBV4-1 .
TGTGCCAGCAGTGAAGCGCTTTGGACTAGCGGGAGAATCTACAATGAGCAGTTCTTC CASSEALWTSGRIYNEQFF TRBD2 TRBJ2-1 TRBV6-1 .
TGTGCCAGCAGCCGGGGAGGGAGCTACAATGAGCAGTTCTTC CASSRGGSYNEQFF TRBD2 TRBJ2-1 TRBV5-6 .
TGTGCCAGCAGCTCTATGGGGACTAGGGTGTTCGCAGATACGCAGTATTTT CASSSMGTRVFADTQYF . TRBJ2-3 TRBV21-1 .
TGTGCCGCCCGCGGGGGCAGCGCATCTGGAAACACCATATATTTT CAARGGSASGNTIYF . TRBJ1-3 TRBV30 .
TGTGCCAGCAGTCAGGTGAGGGCGTATGAGCAGTTCTTC CASSQVRAYEQFF . TRBJ2-1 TRBV7-2 .
TGTGCCAGCAGCTCAGACAGGGACTTATACGAGCAGTACTTC CASSSDRDLYEQYF . TRBJ2-7 TRBV13 .
TGCGCCAGCAGCCTGGGAGGGAACACTGAAGCTTTCTTT CASSLGGNTEAFF . TRBJ1-1 TRBV4-1 .
TGCAGCGTTGTTTGGGGGCTTGGCTACACCTTC CSVVWGLGYTF . TRBJ1-2 TRBV29-1 .
TGTGCCAGCAGGGGTTGGGGGGGAGGTGGAAACACTGAAGCTTTCTTT CASRGWGGGGNTEAFF . TRBJ1-1 TRBV5-6 .
TGTGCCAGCAGCTTGATCCACTCCTACGAGCAGTACTTC CASSLIHSYEQYF . TRBJ2-7 TRBV5-6 .
TGTGCCAGCACCTTGGGACTAGCGGGGGGGAGAAATACGCAGTATTTT CASTLGLAGGRNTQYF TRBD2 TRBJ2-3 TRBV2 few
TGTGCCAGCAGCAGAGGCTGGGGGGAGGGAAGCACAGATACGCAGTATTTT CASSRGWGEGSTDTQYF TRBD2 TRBJ2-3 TRBV7-8 .
TGTGCCAGCAGCTTGGGGACAGGGGAGCAGTACTTC CASSLGTGEQYF TRBD1 TRBJ2-5 TRBV5-4 .
TGTGCCAGCAGGTCCACAGTGCGTGAGTACTTC CASRSTVREYF . TRBJ2-7 TRBV27 .
TGTGCCCAGTCGGAGGGGTTCAATGAGCAGTTCTTC CAQSEGFNEQFF . TRBJ2-1 TRBV30 .
TGTGCCAGTATTGGACTTCCACCACCATATGGCTACACCTTC CASIGLPPPYGYTF . TRBJ1-2 TRBV19 few
TGTGCCAGTAGTATTGGCCTAAGCGGGGGGGGAGGGGATGAGCAGTTCTTC CASSIGLSGGGGDEQFF TRBD2 TRBJ2-1 TRBV19 .
TGTGCCAGCAGCTCCGGGTCCTTCTCCGAGCAGTACTTC CASSSGSFSEQYF . TRBJ2-7 TRBV7-6 once
TGTGCCAGCAGCGTTGATCCCCTATATGGCTACACCTTC CASSVDPLYGYTF . TRBJ1-2 TRBV9 .
TGTGCCTGGAGGGGGGGGACCTATGGCTACACCTTC CAWRGGTYGYTF . TRBJ1-2 TRBV30 .
TGTGCCAGCAGCCTAACGGGACAGCTCCTTTTCGAGCAGTACTTC CASSLTGQLLFEQYF TRBD1 TRBJ2-7 TRBV7-8 few
TGTGCCAGCAGTGGCTCTAGCGGCCACTACAATGAGCAGTTCTTC CASSGSSGHYNEQFF TRBD2 TRBJ2-1 TRBV2 .
TGTGCCACCAGCACCGGAAGGACAGAATCCTACAATGAGCAGTTCTTC CATSTGRTESYNEQFF . TRBJ2-1 TRBV15 .
TGTGCCAGCAGCTTGGGGGGGACAGGGGACTTC CASSLGGTGDF TRBD1 TRBJ1-2 TRBV5-6 .
TGTGCCAGCAGCTTGGTCGGAGCGGGGTACAATGAGCAGTTCTTC CASSLVGAGYNEQFF TRBD2 TRBJ2-1 TRBV5-4 .
TGTGCCAGCAGCTTTATCGGGTCCGGGGAGCTGTTTTTT CASSFIGSGELFF . TRBJ2-2 TRBV5-5 .
TGTGCCAGCGGGACAGGGTTTAATGAAAAACTGTTTTTT CASGTGFNEKLFF TRBD1 TRBJ1-4 TRBV6-1 few
TGTGCCAGCAGCGCCGGGACAGGGGGGCGGAACACTGAAGCTTTCTTT CASSAGTGGRNTEAFF TRBD1 TRBJ1-1 TRBV5-6 few
TGTGCCAGCTCACCCGGACTCTCAGAGACCCAGTACTTC CASSPGLSETQYF . TRBJ2-5 TRBV18 .